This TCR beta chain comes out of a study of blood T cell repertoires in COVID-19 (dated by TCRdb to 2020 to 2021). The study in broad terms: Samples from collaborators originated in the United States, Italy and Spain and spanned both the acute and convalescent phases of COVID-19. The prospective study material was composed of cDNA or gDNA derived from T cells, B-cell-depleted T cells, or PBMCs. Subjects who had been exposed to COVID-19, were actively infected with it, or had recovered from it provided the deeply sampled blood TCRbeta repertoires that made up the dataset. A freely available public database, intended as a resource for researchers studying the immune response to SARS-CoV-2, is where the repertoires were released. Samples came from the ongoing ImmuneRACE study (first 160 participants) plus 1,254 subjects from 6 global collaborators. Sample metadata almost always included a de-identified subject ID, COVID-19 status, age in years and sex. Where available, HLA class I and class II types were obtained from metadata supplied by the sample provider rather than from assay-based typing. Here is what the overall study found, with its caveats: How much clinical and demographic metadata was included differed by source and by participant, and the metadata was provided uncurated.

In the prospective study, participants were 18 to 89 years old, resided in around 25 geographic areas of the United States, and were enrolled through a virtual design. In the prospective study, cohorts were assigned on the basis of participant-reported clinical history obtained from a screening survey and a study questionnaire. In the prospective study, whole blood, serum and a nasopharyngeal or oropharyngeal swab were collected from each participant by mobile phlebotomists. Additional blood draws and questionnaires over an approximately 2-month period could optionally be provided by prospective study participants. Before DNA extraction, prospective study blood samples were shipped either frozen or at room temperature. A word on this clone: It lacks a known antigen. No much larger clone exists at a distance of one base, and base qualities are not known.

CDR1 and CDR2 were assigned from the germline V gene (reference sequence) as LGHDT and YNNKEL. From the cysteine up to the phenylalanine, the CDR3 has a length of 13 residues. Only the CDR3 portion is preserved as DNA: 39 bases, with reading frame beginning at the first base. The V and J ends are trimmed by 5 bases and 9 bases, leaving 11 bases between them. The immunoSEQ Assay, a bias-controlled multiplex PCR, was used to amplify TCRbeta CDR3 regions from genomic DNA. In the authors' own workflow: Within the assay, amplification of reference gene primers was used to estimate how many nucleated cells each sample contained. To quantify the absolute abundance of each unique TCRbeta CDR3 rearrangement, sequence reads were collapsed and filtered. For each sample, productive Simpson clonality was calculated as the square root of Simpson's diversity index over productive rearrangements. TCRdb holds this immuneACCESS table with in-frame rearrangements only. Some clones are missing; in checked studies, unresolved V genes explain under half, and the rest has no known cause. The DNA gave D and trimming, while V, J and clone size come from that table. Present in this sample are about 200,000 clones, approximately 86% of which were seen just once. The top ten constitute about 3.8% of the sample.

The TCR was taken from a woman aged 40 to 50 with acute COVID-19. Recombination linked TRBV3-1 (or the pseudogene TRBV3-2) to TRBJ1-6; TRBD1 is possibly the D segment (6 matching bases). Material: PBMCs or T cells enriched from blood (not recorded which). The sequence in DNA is TGTGCCAGCAGCAACAGGGCTAGTTCACCCCTCCACTTT. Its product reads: CASSNRASSPLHF.